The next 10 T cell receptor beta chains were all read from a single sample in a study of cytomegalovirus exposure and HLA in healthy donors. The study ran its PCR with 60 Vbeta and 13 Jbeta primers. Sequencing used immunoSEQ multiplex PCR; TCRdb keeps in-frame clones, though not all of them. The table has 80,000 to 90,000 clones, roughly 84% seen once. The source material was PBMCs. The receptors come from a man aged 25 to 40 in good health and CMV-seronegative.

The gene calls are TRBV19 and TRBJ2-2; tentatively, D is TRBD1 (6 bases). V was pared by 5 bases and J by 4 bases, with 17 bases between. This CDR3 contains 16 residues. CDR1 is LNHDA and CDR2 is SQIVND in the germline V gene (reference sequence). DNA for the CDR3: TGTGCCAGTAGTCATTCGCAGGGGTTCCCCACCGGGGAGCTGTTTTTT. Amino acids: CASSHSQGFPTGELFF.

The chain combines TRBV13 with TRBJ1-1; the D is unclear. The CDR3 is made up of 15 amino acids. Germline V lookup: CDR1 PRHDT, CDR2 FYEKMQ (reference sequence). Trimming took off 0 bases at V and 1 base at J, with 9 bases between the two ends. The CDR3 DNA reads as TGTGCCAGCAGCTTAGGAGAGGGCCGGAACACTGAAGCTTTCTTT. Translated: CASSLGEGRNTEAFF.

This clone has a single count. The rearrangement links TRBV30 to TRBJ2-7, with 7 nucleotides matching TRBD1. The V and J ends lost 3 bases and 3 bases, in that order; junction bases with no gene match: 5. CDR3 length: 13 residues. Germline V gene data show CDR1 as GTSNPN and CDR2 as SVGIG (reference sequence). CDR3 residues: CAWRRQGLYEQYF. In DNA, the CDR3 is TGTGCCTGGAGGCGACAGGGTCTCTACGAGCAGTACTTC.

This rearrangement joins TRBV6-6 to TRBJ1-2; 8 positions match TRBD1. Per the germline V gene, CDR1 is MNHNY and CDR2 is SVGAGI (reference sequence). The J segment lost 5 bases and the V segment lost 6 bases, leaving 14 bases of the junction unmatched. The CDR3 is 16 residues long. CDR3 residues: CASSPTPQGAPYGYTF. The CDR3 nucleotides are TGTGCCAGCAGCCCAACCCCCCAGGGGGCGCCTTATGGCTACACCTTC.

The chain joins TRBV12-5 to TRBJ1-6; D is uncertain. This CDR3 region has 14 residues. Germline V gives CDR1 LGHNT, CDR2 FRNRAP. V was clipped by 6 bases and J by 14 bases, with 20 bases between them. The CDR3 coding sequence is TGTGCTAGTGGATACGCCAGGTGGCCTCCGGCCCTCCACTTT. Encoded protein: CASGYARWPPALHF.

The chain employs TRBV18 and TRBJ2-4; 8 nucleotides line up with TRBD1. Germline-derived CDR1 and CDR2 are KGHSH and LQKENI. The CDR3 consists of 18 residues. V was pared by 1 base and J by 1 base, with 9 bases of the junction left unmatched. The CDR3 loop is CASSPRGTQGAAKNIQYF. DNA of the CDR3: TGTGCCAGCTCACCACGGGGGACCCAGGGGGCGGCCAAAAACATTCAGTACTTC.

The CDR3 loop reads CASSTDRAGNTIYF. Written as DNA, the CDR3 is TGTGCCAGCAGCACTGACAGGGCTGGAAACACCATATATTTT. The chain recombines TRBV6-1 with TRBJ1-3, with TRBD1 matching 7 bases. CDR3 size: 14 residues. Germline values: CDR1 MNHNS, CDR2 SASEGT. The J segment lost 2 bases and the V segment lost 6 bases, leaving 4 bases of the junction unmatched.

CDR3 sequence (DNA): TGCGCCAGCAGCCAAGAACGGACAGGGGGGAACACTGAAGCTTTCTTT. Its translation is CASSQERTGGNTEAFF. The chain joins TRBV4-3 to TRBJ1-1; 10 bases align to TRBD1. This CDR3 is built from 16 residues. Per the germline V gene, CDR1 is LGHNA and CDR2 is YSLEER. The ends lost 0 bases at V and 1 base at J; junction bases unmatched: 2.

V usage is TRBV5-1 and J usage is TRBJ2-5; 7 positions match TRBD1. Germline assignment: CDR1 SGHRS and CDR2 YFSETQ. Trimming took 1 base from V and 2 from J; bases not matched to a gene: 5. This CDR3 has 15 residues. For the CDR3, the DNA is TGCGCCAGCAGCTTGTCCGGGACAGTACAAGAGACCCAGTACTTC. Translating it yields CASSLSGTVQETQYF. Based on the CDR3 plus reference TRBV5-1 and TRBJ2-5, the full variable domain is KAGVTQTPRYLIKTRGQQVTLSCSPISGHRSVSWYQQTPGQGLQFLFEYFSETQRNKGNFPGRFSGRQFSNSRSEMNVSTLELGDSALYLCASSLSGTVQETQYFGPGTRLLVL.

CDR3: CASSMSRAETQYF. The CDR3 DNA reads TGTGCCAGTAGTATGTCGAGGGCAGAGACCCAGTACTTC. The chain links TRBV19 to TRBJ2-5, with D possibly matching TRBD2 (5 bases). This CDR3 is built from 13 residues. Looked up from germline, CDR1 is LNHDA and CDR2 is SQIVND (reference sequence). V lost 3 bases, J lost 4 bases, and 9 bases lay in between. Combining the CDR3 with reference TRBV19 and TRBJ2-5 gives the whole variable domain DGGITQSPKYLFRKEGQNVTLSCEQNLNHDAMYWYRQDPGQGLRLIYYSQIVNDFQKGDIAEGYSVSREKKESFPLTVTSAQKNPTAFYLCASSMSRAETQYFGPGTRLLVL.